This T cell receptor beta chain derives from a study of blood T cell repertoires in COVID-19. Background on the study: Samples representing acute and convalescent COVID-19 were sourced from the United States, Italy and Spain.

TCRdb's copy holds only in-frame clones and misses some; the assay was immunoSEQ multiplex PCR. This repertoire shows approximately 97,000 clones, 90% found once; its top ten account for 1.7%. The CDR3 totals 15 residues. V was cut by 1 base and J by 2 bases, with 10 bases left in between. CDR1 is SGHAT, CDR2 FQDESV, per germline (reference sequence). The sequence was collected from a man in his 60s with acute or convalescent COVID-19. The sample comprised peripheral blood. This rearrangement joins TRBV11-1 to TRBJ2-3, with a tentative D call TRBD1 (6 bases). In nucleotides, the CDR3 is TGTGCCAGCAGCTTAGGGGACACTTTCACAGATACGCAGTATTTT. It specifies CASSLGDTFTDTQYF.